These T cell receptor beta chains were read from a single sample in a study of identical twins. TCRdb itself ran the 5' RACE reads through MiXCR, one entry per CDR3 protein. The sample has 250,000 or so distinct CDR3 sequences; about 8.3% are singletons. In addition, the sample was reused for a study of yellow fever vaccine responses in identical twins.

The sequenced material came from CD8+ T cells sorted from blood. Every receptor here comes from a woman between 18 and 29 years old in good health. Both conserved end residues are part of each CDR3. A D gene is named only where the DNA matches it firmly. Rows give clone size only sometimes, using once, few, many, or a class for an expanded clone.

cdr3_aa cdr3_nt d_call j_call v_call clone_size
CASSVYGSGANVLTF TGTGCCAGCAGCGTTTATGGGTCTGGGGCCAACGTCCTGACTTTC NA TRBJ2-6 TRBV5-5 NA
CAISPSTGSRAYEQYF TGTGCCATCAGTCCATCTACAGGGAGTAGGGCCTACGAGCAGTACTTC NA TRBJ2-7 TRBV10-3 few
CASSSTSGRNEQFF TGTGCCAGCAGTTCGACTAGCGGGAGAAATGAGCAGTTCTTC TRBD2 TRBJ2-1 TRBV27 many
CASSVGGFTEAFF TGTGCCAGCAGCGTAGGGGGTTTCACTGAAGCTTTCTTT NA TRBJ1-1 TRBV9 few
CAIRRGGKHNEQFF TGTGCCATCCGGAGGGGGGGTAAGCACAATGAGCAGTTCTTC NA TRBJ2-1 TRBV11-2 medium-sized
CASSFNSLNEKLFF TGTGCCAGCAGCTTTAACAGTCTTAATGAAAAACTGTTTTTT NA TRBJ1-4 TRBV7-9 many
CASSPLSGQDTEAFF TGTGCCAGCAGCCCACTCTCCGGGCAGGACACTGAAGCTTTCTTT NA TRBJ1-1 TRBV7-9 many
CASSLGLASDEQFF TGTGCCAGCAGCTTAGGGTTAGCGAGCGATGAGCAGTTCTTC NA TRBJ2-1 TRBV11-1 once
CASSGTGTGDTGELFF TGTGCCAGCAGTGGGACCGGGACAGGGGACACCGGGGAGCTGTTTTTT TRBD1 TRBJ2-2 TRBV6-4 many
CASSHRLAGGQETQYF TGTGCCAGCAGCCACCGACTAGCGGGGGGGCAAGAGACCCAGTACTTC TRBD2 TRBJ2-5 TRBV14 few
CASSQAGGWNTGELFF TGCGCCAGCAGCCAAGCGGGCGGGTGGAACACCGGGGAGCTGTTTTTT NA TRBJ2-2 TRBV4-1 few
CASSLKGGEYNEQFF TGTGCCAGCAGCTTAAAAGGGGGAGAGTACAATGAGCAGTTCTTC NA TRBJ2-1 TRBV7-3 many
CASSEETYEQYF TGTGCCAGCAGCGAGGAAACTTACGAGCAGTACTTC NA TRBJ2-7 TRBV3-2 many
CASSSSPLFQISYEQYF TGTGCCAGCAGCTCGTCCCCACTCTTTCAGATATCCTACGAGCAGTACTTC NA TRBJ2-7 TRBV7-9 few
CATSRSSGGLDTQYF TGTGCCACCAGCAGATCTAGCGGGGGGCTCGATACGCAGTATTTT TRBD2 TRBJ2-3 TRBV15 many
CASSLAQGTKNIQYF TGTGCCAGCAGCTTAGCGCAAGGGACCAAAAACATTCAGTACTTC NA TRBJ2-4 TRBV7-9 many
CASSSRGVGSEQYF TGTGCCAGCAGTTCCAGGGGCGTAGGTAGCGAGCAGTACTTC NA TRBJ2-7 TRBV6-5 NA
CASSFGQGSREQYF TGTGCCAGCAGTTTCGGGCAGGGATCTAGAGAGCAGTACTTC NA TRBJ2-7 TRBV7-9 NA
CSVEDAGVPSYEQYF TGCAGCGTTGAAGACGCAGGGGTCCCTTCCTACGAGCAGTACTTC NA TRBJ2-7 TRBV29-1 many
CSAGDRDRANTGELFF TGCAGTGCGGGGGACCGGGACAGAGCGAACACCGGGGAGCTGTTTTTT TRBD1 TRBJ2-2 TRBV20-1 NA
CSVVDTEAFF TGCAGCGTTGTCGATACTGAAGCTTTCTTT NA TRBJ1-1 TRBV29-1 many
CASSLSDPNQPQHF TGTGCCAGCAGCTTGTCTGATCCCAATCAGCCCCAGCATTTT NA TRBJ1-5 TRBV7-9 NA
CASSSFLAGEDNEQFF TGTGCCAGCAGCAGTTTCTTAGCGGGAGAGGACAATGAGCAGTTCTTC TRBD2 TRBJ2-1 TRBV7-9 many
CATSPGGGGGELFF TGTGCCACCAGTCCCGGAGGAGGAGGTGGGGAGCTGTTTTTT NA TRBJ2-2 TRBV24-1 many
CASSQAGTSGRAAKNIQYF TGCGCCAGCAGCCAAGCCGGTACTAGCGGGAGGGCCGCCAAAAACATTCAGTACTTC TRBD2 TRBJ2-4 TRBV4-3 NA
CATSGAGWGETQYF TGTGCCACCAGCGGAGCGGGGTGGGGAGAGACCCAGTACTTC TRBD2 TRBJ2-5 TRBV15 few
CASSQDHVFGGRDNEQFF TGCGCCAGCAGCCAAGATCATGTTTTCGGCGGGAGGGACAATGAGCAGTTCTTC TRBD2 TRBJ2-1 TRBV4-3 NA
CASSLSGLLAGAGETQYF TGTGCCAGCAGTTTATCGGGTCTTCTAGCGGGAGCTGGGGAGACCCAGTACTTC TRBD2 TRBJ2-5 TRBV27 few
CASRIGGTDTQYF TGTGCCAGCAGAATCGGGGGGACAGATACGCAGTATTTT TRBD2 TRBJ2-3 TRBV25-1 many
CASSCSGGTDTQYF TGTGCCAGCAGCTGCAGCGGGGGCACAGATACGCAGTATTTT TRBD2 TRBJ2-3 TRBV7-9 NA
CASSPSWTGDYGYTF TGTGCCAGCAGCCCGAGTTGGACAGGGGACTATGGCTACACCTTC TRBD1 TRBJ1-2 TRBV3-1 few
CASSEYKAGGNEKLFF TGTGCCAGCAGTGAATATAAGGCAGGGGGTAATGAAAAACTGTTTTTT TRBD1 TRBJ1-4 TRBV25-1 few
CASSFGTSGRADGELFF TGTGCCAGCAGCTTTGGGACTAGCGGGAGGGCCGACGGGGAGCTGTTTTTT TRBD2 TRBJ2-2 TRBV11-2 few
CSARDPPGQGANRYF TGCAGTGCTAGAGATCCACCGGGACAGGGGGCAAACCGGTACTTC TRBD1 TRBJ2-7 TRBV20-1 few
CSARDPGTLNEQYF TGCAGTGCTAGAGATCCAGGGACTTTGAACGAGCAGTACTTC NA TRBJ2-7 TRBV20-1 NA
CASSRYEGLNQETQYF TGTGCCAGCAGCCGCTACGAGGGGCTGAACCAAGAGACCCAGTACTTC NA TRBJ2-5 TRBV7-9 many
CASSLNWDRGIDYGYTF TGTGCCAGCAGTTTGAATTGGGACAGGGGAATCGACTATGGCTACACCTTC TRBD1 TRBJ1-2 TRBV12-3/TRBV12-4 few
CASSLSLGDYEQYF TGTGCCAGCAGCTTGAGCCTCGGAGACTACGAGCAGTACTTC NA TRBJ2-7 TRBV5-5 few
CASRVGTSGRREDGQETQYF TGTGCCAGCAGAGTTGGGACTAGCGGGAGACGGGAGGATGGCCAAGAGACCCAGTACTTC TRBD2 TRBJ2-5 TRBV6-2/TRBV6-3 NA
CSVETSGSSYNEQFF TGCAGCGTTGAAACTAGCGGGAGTTCCTACAATGAGCAGTTCTTC TRBD2 TRBJ2-1 TRBV29-1 few
CASSRSGQGLNTEAFF TGTGCCAGCAGCCGGTCGGGACAGGGCTTGAACACTGAAGCTTTCTTT TRBD1 TRBJ1-1 TRBV6-1 many
CSARVPGADYNEQFF TGCAGTGCTAGAGTCCCGGGGGCCGACTACAATGAGCAGTTCTTC NA TRBJ2-1 TRBV20-1 NA
CATSTGTGTNIQYF TGTGCCACCAGCACCGGGACAGGAACAAACATTCAGTACTTC TRBD1 TRBJ2-4 TRBV15 few
CASSLSTSAAYEQYF TGCGCCAGCAGCTTATCGACTAGCGCAGCCTACGAGCAGTACTTC TRBD2 TRBJ2-7 TRBV5-1 many
CASTGGSTDTQYF TGTGCCAGCACTGGGGGTAGCACAGATACGCAGTATTTT NA TRBJ2-3 TRBV27 many
CASSPTVDTEAFF TGTGCCAGCAGCCCCACGGTGGACACTGAAGCTTTCTTT NA TRBJ1-1 TRBV7-3 NA
CASSQAGGLSTDTQYF TGTGCCAGCAGCCAGGCCGGGGGACTTAGCACAGATACGCAGTATTTT NA TRBJ2-3 TRBV12-3/TRBV12-4 few
CASSPPTGGSNEQFF TGTGCCAGCTCACCACCCACGGGGGGGAGCAATGAGCAGTTCTTC TRBD2 TRBJ2-1 TRBV18 few
CASSPGTGAEQYF TGTGCCAGCAGCCCGGGGACAGGGGCCGAGCAGTACTTC TRBD1 TRBJ2-7 TRBV5-5 NA
CSAVWASGGVLQETQYF TGCAGCGCCGTTTGGGCTAGCGGGGGGGTGTTACAAGAGACCCAGTACTTC TRBD2 TRBJ2-5 TRBV29-1 NA